This T cell receptor beta chain came from a study of blood T cells in healthy people across ages. Primers used in a second PCR of about 7 to 12 cycles were a sample-barcoded 5' primer and a J-beta primer mix. TCRdb independently ran MiXCR on the 5' RACE reads; one entry per CDR3 protein. Among over a million distinct CDR3 sequences listed, under 30% were seen once. This clonotype was seen only a few times. The CDR3 extends over 14 amino acids. Germline-derived CDR1 and CDR2 are KGHSH and LQKENI. The V end was cut by 3 bases, the J end by 1 base, with 9 bases between. This sample was also put to use in a study of T cells of mothers and their children.

The TCR sequence derives from a girl under 10 years old in good health. This chain joins TRBV18 and TRBJ1-1; D ambiguous. The source material was blood. CDR3 sequence reads: CASSPVWANTEAFF. As DNA, the CDR3 is TGTGCCAGCTCACCGGTTTGGGCGAACACTGAAGCTTTCTTT.